This T cell receptor beta chain was captured by sequencing in a study of T cell responses to AZD1222 COVID-19 vaccine. General study results and limits: The breadth and depth of Spike-specific TCRs increased once two AZD1222 doses had been given. CD4 TCRs covered the whole spike, strongest at regions 160-218 and 743-854. Just five or six AZD1222 recipients were seropositive at baseline.

Worth noting for this clone: Its antigen remains unknown.

Libraries were prepared by immunoSEQ multiplex PCR; TCRdb keeps only in-frame clonotypes and omits some of them. The sample holds roughly 100,000 clones; 85% to 90% are singletons and the top ten take 2% to 3%. The germline gives CDR1 LGHDT, CDR2 YNNKEL (reference sequence). The CDR3 covers 15 residues. V was pared by 4 bases and J by 2 bases, with 15 bases between. This chain connects TRBV3-1 (or the pseudogene TRBV3-2) to TRBJ2-7, with D possibly TRBD1 on 6 matching bases. The sequence came from an adult in good health. Here the sequenced sample was peripheral blood, taken on day 0 of AZD1222 vaccination. CDR3 nucleotide sequence: TGTGCCAGCAGCCTCCGACAGGCCTCCGCCTACGAGCAGTACTTC. Amino acids: CASSLRQASAYEQYF.